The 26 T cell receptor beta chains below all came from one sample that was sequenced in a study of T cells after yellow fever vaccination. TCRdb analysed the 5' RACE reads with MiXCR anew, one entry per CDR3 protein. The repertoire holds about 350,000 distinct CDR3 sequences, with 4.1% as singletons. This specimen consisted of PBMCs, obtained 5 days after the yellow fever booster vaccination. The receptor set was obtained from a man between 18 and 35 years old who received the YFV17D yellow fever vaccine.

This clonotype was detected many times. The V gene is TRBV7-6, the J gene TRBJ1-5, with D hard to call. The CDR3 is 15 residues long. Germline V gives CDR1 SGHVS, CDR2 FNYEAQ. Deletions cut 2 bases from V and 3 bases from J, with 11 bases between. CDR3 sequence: CASSLQSGFNQPQHF. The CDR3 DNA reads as TGTGCCAGCAGCTTACAAAGCGGGTTCAATCAGCCCCAGCATTTT.

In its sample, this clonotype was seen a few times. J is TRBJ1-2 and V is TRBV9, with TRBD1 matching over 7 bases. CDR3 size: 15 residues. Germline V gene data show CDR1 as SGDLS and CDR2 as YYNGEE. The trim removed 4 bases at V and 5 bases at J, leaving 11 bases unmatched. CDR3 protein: CASSMGPGQTYGYTF. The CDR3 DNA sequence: TGTGCCAGCAGCATGGGTCCGGGACAGACGTATGGCTACACCTTC.

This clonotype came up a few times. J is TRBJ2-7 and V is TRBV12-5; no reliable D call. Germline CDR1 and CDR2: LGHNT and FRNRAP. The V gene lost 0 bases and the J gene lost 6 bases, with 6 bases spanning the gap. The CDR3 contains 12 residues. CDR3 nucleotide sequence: TGTGCTAGTGGTTTGGTACGATCCGAGCAGTACTTC. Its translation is CASGLVRSEQYF.

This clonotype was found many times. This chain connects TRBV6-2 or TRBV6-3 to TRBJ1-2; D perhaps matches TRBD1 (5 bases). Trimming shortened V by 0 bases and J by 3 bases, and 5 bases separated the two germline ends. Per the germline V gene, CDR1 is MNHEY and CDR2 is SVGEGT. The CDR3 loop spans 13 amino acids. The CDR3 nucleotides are TGTGCCAGCAGTTACTCGGGACACTATGGCTACACCTTC. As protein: CASSYSGHYGYTF.

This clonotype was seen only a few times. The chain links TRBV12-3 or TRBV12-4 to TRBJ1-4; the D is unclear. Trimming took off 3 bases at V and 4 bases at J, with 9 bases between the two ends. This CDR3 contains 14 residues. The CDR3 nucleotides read TGTGCCAGCAGTTTTGGCAGCGATAATGAAAAACTGTTTTTT. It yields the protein CASSFGSDNEKLFF.

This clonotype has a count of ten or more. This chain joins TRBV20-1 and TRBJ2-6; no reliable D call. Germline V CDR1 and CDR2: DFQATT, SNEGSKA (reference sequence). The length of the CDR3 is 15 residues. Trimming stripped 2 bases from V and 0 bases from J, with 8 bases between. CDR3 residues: CSARLLSSGANVLTF. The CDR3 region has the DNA TGCAGTGCTAGATTGCTGAGCTCTGGGGCCAACGTCCTGACTTTC.

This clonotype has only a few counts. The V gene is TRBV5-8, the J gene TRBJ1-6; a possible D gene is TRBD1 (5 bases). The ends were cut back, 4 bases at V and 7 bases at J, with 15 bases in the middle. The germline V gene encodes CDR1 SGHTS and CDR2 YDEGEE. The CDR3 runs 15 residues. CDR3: CASSVDYRGNSPLHF. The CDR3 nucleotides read TGTGCCAGCAGCGTGGACTACCGGGGGAATTCACCCCTCCACTTT.

This CDR3 reads CASSEFQGEADTQYF. The CDR3 DNA reads TGTGCCAGCAGTGAGTTCCAGGGTGAGGCAGATACGCAGTATTTT. The chain is built from TRBV2 and TRBJ2-3; D is possibly TRBD1 (5 bases). V lost 3 bases and J lost 4, with 14 bases in between. The CDR3 is 15 amino acids. The germline gives CDR1 SNHLY, CDR2 FYNNEI.

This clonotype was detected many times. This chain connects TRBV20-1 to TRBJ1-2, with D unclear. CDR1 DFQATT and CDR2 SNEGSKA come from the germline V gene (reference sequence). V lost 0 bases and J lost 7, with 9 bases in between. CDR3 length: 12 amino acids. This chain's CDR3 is CSARDRSGGYTF. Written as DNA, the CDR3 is TGCAGTGCTAGAGACAGGTCGGGTGGCTACACCTTC.

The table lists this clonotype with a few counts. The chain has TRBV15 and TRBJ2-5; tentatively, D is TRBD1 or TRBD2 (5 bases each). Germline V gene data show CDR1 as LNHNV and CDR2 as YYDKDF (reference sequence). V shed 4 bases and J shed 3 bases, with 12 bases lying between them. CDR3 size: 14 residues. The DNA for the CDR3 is TGTGCCACCAGCAACGGTGGGGGTGAAGAGACCCAGTACTTC. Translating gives CATSNGGGEETQYF.

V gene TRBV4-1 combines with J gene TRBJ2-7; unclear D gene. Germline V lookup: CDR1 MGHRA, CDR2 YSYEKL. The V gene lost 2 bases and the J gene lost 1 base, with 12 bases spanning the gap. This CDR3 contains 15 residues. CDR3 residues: CASSQRGAGSYEQYF. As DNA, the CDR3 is TGCGCCAGCAGCCAACGAGGCGCAGGTTCCTACGAGCAGTACTTC.

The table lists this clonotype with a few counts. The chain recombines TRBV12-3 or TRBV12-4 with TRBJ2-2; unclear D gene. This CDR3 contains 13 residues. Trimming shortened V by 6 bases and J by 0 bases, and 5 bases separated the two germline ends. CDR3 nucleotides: TGTGCCAGCAGGGCCGCGAACACCGGGGAGCTGTTTTTT. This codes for CASRAANTGELFF.

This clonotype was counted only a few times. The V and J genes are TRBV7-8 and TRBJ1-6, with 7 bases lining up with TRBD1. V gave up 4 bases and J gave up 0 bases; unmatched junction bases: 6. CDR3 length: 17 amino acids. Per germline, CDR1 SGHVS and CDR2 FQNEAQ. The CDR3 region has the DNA TGTGCCAGCAGCTCGGGACAGCTTAGCTCCTATAATTCACCCCTCCACTTT. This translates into CASSSGQLSSYNSPLHF. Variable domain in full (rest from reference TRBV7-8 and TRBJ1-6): GAGVSQSPRYKVAKRGQDVALRCDPISGHVSLFWYQQALGQGPEFLTYFQNEAQLDKSGLPSDRFFAERPEGSVSTLKIQRTQQEDSAVYLCASSSGQLSSYNSPLHFGNGTRLTVT.

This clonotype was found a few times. CDR3 in amino acids: CASSSPTSGEDTQYF. The DNA for the CDR3 is TGTGCCAGCAGCTCTCCGACTAGCGGGGAGGATACGCAGTATTTT. The genes are TRBV7-2 and TRBJ2-3, with 11 bases identical to TRBD2. Germline CDR1 SGHTA, CDR2 FQGNSA. The CDR3 has 15 amino acids. The ends lost 4 bases at V and 6 bases at J; junction bases unmatched: 6.

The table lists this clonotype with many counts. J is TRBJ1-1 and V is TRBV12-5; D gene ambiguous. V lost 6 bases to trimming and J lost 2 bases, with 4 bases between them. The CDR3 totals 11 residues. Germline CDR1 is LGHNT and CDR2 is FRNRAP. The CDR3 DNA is TGTGCTAGTGGGGGTAACACTGAAGCTTTCTTT. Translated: CASGGNTEAFF.

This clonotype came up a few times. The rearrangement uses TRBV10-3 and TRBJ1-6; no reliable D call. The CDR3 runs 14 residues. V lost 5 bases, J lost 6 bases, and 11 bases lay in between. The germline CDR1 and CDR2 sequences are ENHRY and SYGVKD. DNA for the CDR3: TGTGCCATCAGTTACAGTGAGGGTAATTCACCCCTCCACTTT. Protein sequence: CAISYSEGNSPLHF.

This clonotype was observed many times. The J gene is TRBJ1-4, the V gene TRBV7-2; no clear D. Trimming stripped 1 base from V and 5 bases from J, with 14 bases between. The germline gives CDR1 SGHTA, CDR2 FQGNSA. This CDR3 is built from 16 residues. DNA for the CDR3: TGTGCCAGCAGCTTAGGGGGTGGACGGGCGAATGAAAAACTGTTTTTT. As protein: CASSLGGGRANEKLFF.

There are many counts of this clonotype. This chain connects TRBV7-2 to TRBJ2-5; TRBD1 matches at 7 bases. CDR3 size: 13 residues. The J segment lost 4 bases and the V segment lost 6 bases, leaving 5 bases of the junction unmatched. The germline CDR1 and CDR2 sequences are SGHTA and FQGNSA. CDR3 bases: TGTGCCAGCAGGAAAGGACAGGCAGAGACCCAGTACTTC. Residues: CASRKGQAETQYF.

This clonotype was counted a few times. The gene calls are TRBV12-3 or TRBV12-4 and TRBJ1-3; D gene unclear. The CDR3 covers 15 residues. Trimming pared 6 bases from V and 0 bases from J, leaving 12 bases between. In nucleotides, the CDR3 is TGTGCCAGCAGCCCGACACCTCTCTCTGGAAACACCATATATTTT. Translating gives CASSPTPLSGNTIYF.

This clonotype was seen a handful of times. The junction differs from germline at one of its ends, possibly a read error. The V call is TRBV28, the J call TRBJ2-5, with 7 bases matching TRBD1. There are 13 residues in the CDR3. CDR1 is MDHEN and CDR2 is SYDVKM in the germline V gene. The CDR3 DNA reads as TGTGCCAGCAGTTCACACACCAATCGGGACAGTAGATTC. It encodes CASSSHTNRDSRF.

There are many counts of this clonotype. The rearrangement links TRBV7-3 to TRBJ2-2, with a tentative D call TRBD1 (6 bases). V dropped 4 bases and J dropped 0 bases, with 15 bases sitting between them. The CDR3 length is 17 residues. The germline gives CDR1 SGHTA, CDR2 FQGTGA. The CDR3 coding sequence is TGTGCCAGCAGCTCCCTAGACAGGTTCGCGAACACCGGGGAGCTGTTTTTT. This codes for CASSSLDRFANTGELFF.

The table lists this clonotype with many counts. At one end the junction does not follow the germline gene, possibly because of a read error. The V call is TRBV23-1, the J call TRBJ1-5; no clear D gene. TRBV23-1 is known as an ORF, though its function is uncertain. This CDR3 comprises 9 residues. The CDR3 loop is CASIQPQHF. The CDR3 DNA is TGCGCCAGCATTCAGCCCCAGCATTTT.

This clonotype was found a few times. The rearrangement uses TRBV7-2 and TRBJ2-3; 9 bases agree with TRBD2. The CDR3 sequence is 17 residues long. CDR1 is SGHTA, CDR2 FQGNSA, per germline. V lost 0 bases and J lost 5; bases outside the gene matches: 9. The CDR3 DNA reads TGTGCCAGCAGCTTAGCGCTGCGGGGGGGCCTGGGAGATACGCAGTATTTT. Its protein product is CASSLALRGGLGDTQYF.

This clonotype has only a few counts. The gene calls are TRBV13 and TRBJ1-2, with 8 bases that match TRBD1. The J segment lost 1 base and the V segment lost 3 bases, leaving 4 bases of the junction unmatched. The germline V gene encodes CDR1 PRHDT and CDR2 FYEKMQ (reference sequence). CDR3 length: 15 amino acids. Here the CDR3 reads CASSLGRGLNYGYTF. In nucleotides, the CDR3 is TGTGCCAGCAGCTTGGGCAGGGGGCTTAACTATGGCTACACCTTC.

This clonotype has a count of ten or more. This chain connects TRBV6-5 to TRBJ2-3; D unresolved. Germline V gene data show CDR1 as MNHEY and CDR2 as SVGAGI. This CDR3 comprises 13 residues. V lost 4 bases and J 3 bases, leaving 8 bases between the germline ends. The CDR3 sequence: CASSSTLTDTQYF. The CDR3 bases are TGTGCCAGCAGTTCTACTCTAACAGATACGCAGTATTTT.

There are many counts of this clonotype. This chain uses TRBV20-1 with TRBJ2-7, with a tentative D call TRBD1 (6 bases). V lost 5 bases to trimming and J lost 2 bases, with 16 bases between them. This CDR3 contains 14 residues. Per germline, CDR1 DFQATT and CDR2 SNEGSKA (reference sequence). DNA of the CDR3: TGCAGTGCTGTTCCCCCAGGGGCGGCCTACGAGCAGTACTTC. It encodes CSAVPPGAAYEQYF.